This T cell receptor beta chain was retrieved from a study of T cell repertoires in cytomegalovirus infection. Trimming removed 4 bases at V and 3 bases at J, with 25 bases between. The CDR3 is 19 amino acids. Looked up from germline, CDR1 is SGHTA and CDR2 is FQGNSA. TCRdb re-analysed the reads in MiXCR, keeping a single row per CDR3 protein. The table includes about 740,000 distinct CDR3 sequences, 35% to 45% detected once. The chain combines TRBV7-2 with TRBJ1-5; D call uncertain. The TCR comes from a human donor in good health (CMV status not recorded). Some clones in this sample may be carry-over from other donors' samples. The source material was PBMCs. The chain's CDR3 is CASSSTPIPLRIINQPQHF. The CDR3 DNA reads as TGTGCCAGCAGCTCAACACCCATACCGTTACGGATTATCAATCAGCCCCAGCATTTT.